The entry below describes one TCR beta chain. This specimen comes from a study of T cells in Graves' hyperthyroidism and ophthalmopathy. Across the study: The initial diagnosis was the point when peripheral blood was collected, ahead of any treatment.

Trimming took 7 bases from V and 0 from J, leaving 12 bases between them. The CDR3 is 15 residues long. Looked up from germline, CDR1 is MNHNS and CDR2 is SASEGT. Disease duration was under 3 months in the ophthalmopathy patients, who also had a Clinical Activity Score of at least 3 and a NOSPECS grade of at least 4. Uncontrolled infection, other autoimmune disease, pregnancy and lactation each barred patients from inclusion. Researchers took RNA transcripts and amplified the TCR beta CDR3 regions from them. Using the HTBI primer set, a first-round RT-PCR was run on the TCR CDR3. TCRdb re-analysed the multiplex PCR reads in MiXCR, keeping a single row per CDR3 protein. The sample records 300,000 to 500,000 distinct CDR3 sequences, over 12% being singletons.

The V gene is TRBV6-1, the J gene TRBJ2-2; unclear D gene. This TCR came from a man aged 45-65 years with Graves' ophthalmopathy. Sample: blood. CDR3 protein: CASIFEETNTGELFF. CDR3 bases: TGTGCCAGCATCTTCGAGGAGACGAACACCGGGGAGCTGTTTTTT.